These T cell receptor beta chains were read from a single sample in a study of CD8 T cells in ankylosing spondylitis. Using its own MiXCR run on the 5' RACE reads, TCRdb lists one record per CDR3 protein. Of approximately 300,000 distinct CDR3 sequences listed, around 7.6% are singletons. Sequencing used blood, either unsorted or a sorted T cell fraction (not recorded which). These receptors were collected from a male donor with ankylosing spondylitis. Each CDR3 is given with its conserved first and last residue. The D gene is left open where the match is weak. Rows give clone size only sometimes, using once, few, many, or a class for an expanded clone.

cdr3_aa cdr3_nt j_call d_call clone_size v_call
CASRYSSGGESDTQYF TGTGCCAGCAGGTACTCTAGCGGAGGGGAATCAGATACGCAGTATTTT TRBJ2-3 TRBD2 NA TRBV12-3/TRBV12-4
CASSTSGRAYEQYF TGTGCCAGTAGTACTAGCGGGAGGGCCTACGAGCAGTACTTC TRBJ2-7 TRBD2 many TRBV19
CASSRERETLF TGTGCCAGCAGCCGTGAGCGGGAAACTCTCTTC TRBJ2-1 TRBD2 NA TRBV12-3/TRBV12-4
CASSPIGGLVYEQYF TGTGCCAGCAGCCCCATTGGGGGACTAGTCTACGAGCAGTACTTC TRBJ2-7 TRBD2 few TRBV7-8
CAWSSGSSNQPQHF TGTGCCTGGAGCAGCGGTAGTAGCAATCAGCCCCAGCATTTT TRBJ1-5 NA few TRBV30
CASSYGTGGHSGANVLTF TGTGCCAGCAGTTACGGGACAGGGGGCCACTCTGGGGCCAACGTCCTGACTTTC TRBJ2-6 TRBD1 many TRBV6-5
CSASAGQVYEQYF TGCAGTGCTTCCGCGGGCCAGGTCTACGAGCAGTACTTC TRBJ2-7 NA few TRBV20-1
CASSVSGSNTGELFF TGTGCCAGCAGCGTATCAGGTTCGAACACCGGGGAGCTGTTTTTT TRBJ2-2 NA few TRBV9
CASSILGSPLAYEQYF TGTGCCAGCAGTATCCTAGGGTCCCCTTTGGCCTACGAGCAGTACTTC TRBJ2-7 NA NA TRBV12-3/TRBV12-4
CAISDGLAGGPSEQFF TGTGCCATCAGTGACGGACTAGCGGGAGGGCCGAGTGAGCAGTTCTTC TRBJ2-1 TRBD2 many TRBV10-3
CASSLGLGETYEQYF TGTGCCAGCAGCTTGGGATTGGGAGAAACCTACGAGCAGTACTTC TRBJ2-7 NA NA TRBV5-5
CSVPYNEQFF TGCAGCGTTCCATACAATGAGCAGTTCTTC TRBJ2-1 NA many TRBV29-1
CASSFRRINQPQHF TGTGCCAGCAGTTTCCGCCGAATCAATCAGCCCCAGCATTTT TRBJ1-5 NA NA TRBV12-3/TRBV12-4
CASSRAGYLWGYTF TGTGCCAGCAGTCGGGCCGGGTATCTCTGGGGCTACACCTTC TRBJ1-2 NA many TRBV27
CASTLQLTSLAGYTF TGTGCCAGCACCCTCCAACTGACATCCTTGGCCGGCTACACCTTC TRBJ1-2 NA NA TRBV28
CATSAWGHDTQYF TGTGCCACCAGTGCGTGGGGGCATGATACGCAGTATTTT TRBJ2-3 NA NA TRBV24-1
CASSPRTNNEQFF TGTGCCAGCAGCCCGCGGACTAACAATGAGCAGTTCTTC TRBJ2-1 NA NA TRBV5-4
CASSLAGTSNQPQHF TGTGCCAGCAGCTTAGCGGGAACTAGCAATCAGCCCCAGCATTTT TRBJ1-5 NA few TRBV7-2
CSARERPRQAFF TGCAGTGCTAGAGAGAGGCCGCGGCAAGCTTTCTTT TRBJ1-1 NA few TRBV20-1
CSARSGTGDPYEQYF TGCAGTGCTAGATCCGGGACAGGGGATCCCTACGAGCAGTACTTC TRBJ2-7 TRBD1 NA TRBV20-1
CSVRDGGTGELFF TGCAGTGTCAGGGATGGGGGCACCGGGGAGCTGTTTTTT TRBJ2-2 NA few TRBV20-1
CASSLRPAENTGELFF TGCGCCAGCAGCTTGCGGCCGGCCGAGAACACCGGGGAGCTGTTTTTT TRBJ2-2 NA NA TRBV5-1
CAIRDGDSNQPQHF TGTGCCATCAGGGACGGGGACAGCAATCAGCCCCAGCATTTT TRBJ1-5 NA NA TRBV10-3
CSVVHQSTDTQYF TGCAGCGTTGTACACCAAAGCACAGATACGCAGTATTTT TRBJ2-3 NA many TRBV29-1
CASSLGDRRTDTQYF TGTGCCAGCAGCTTAGGGGACCGCCGCACAGATACGCAGTATTTT TRBJ2-3 NA NA TRBV11-3
CASSPGTDISTDTQYF TGTGCCAGCAGCCCGGGGACAGACATTAGCACAGATACGCAGTATTTT TRBJ2-3 TRBD1 few TRBV11-2
CSVTVIIEQFF TGCAGCGTAACGGTGATTATTGAGCAGTTCTTC TRBJ2-1 NA few TRBV29-1
CSAPSLINTEAFF TGCAGTGCTCCGAGTCTTATTAACACTGAAGCTTTCTTT TRBJ1-1 NA NA TRBV20-1
CSVAERGGRGYTF TGCAGCGTTGCAGAGAGGGGGGGCCGAGGCTACACCTTC TRBJ1-2 NA NA TRBV29-1
CATSGLDTQETQYF TGTGCCACCTCGGGACTAGATACGCAAGAGACCCAGTACTTC TRBJ2-5 TRBD2 few TRBV24-1
CSASQGALNQPQHF TGCAGTGCTTCACAGGGGGCACTCAATCAGCCCCAGCATTTT TRBJ1-5 TRBD1 few TRBV20-1
CASSQPGWRGSHRALISNEQYF TGTGCCAGCAGCCAACCTGGGTGGCGGGGTTCACACCGGGCTTTAATCTCCAACGAGCAGTACTTC TRBJ2-7 NA NA TRBV3-1
CSARRGRENTGELFF TGCAGTGCTAGGCGCGGGAGGGAAAACACCGGGGAGCTGTTTTTT TRBJ2-2 TRBD2 NA TRBV20-1
CASRGLAGNIQYF TGTGCCAGCAGGGGACTAGCAGGAAACATTCAGTACTTC TRBJ2-4 TRBD2 many TRBV12-3/TRBV12-4
CSASPGGPHTGELFF TGCAGTGCTAGTCCAGGAGGGCCCCACACCGGGGAGCTGTTTTTT TRBJ2-2 NA NA TRBV20-1
CASTGREGGYNEQFF TGTGCCAGCACGGGAAGGGAGGGGGGCTACAATGAGCAGTTCTTC TRBJ2-1 NA few TRBV9
CASSLGRQDTQYF TGTGCCAGCAGCTTAGGGCGACAGGACACGCAGTATTTT TRBJ2-3 NA NA TRBV7-8
CASSHEARNTEAFF TGTGCCAGCAGCCACGAAGCGAGGAACACTGAAGCTTTCTTT TRBJ1-1 NA many TRBV3-1
CASSYPDTGGTNEKLFF TGTGCCAGCAGTTACCCGGACACTGGCGGGACTAATGAAAAACTGTTTTTT TRBJ1-4 NA NA TRBV27
CSILMGQETQYF TGCAGCATCCTGATGGGCCAAGAGACCCAGTACTTC TRBJ2-5 NA few TRBV29-1
CASSFHETSVDTGELFF TGTGCCAGCAGCTTTCACGAAACTAGCGTCGACACCGGGGAGCTGTTTTTT TRBJ2-2 TRBD2 few TRBV7-2
CASSGTSGRAHMTDTQYF TGTGCCAGCAGTGGGACTAGCGGGAGGGCCCATATGACAGATACGCAGTATTTT TRBJ2-3 TRBD2 many TRBV25-1
CATSDRRGWNTGELFF TGTGCCACCAGTGATCGGAGGGGGTGGAACACCGGGGAGCTGTTTTTT TRBJ2-2 NA NA TRBV24-1
CASSQVLDTQYF TGTGCCAGCAGCCAAGTGTTAGATACGCAGTATTTT TRBJ2-3 NA many TRBV9
CASNLLAGGSTDTQYF TGTGCCAGCAACCTTCTAGCGGGGGGTAGCACAGATACGCAGTATTTT TRBJ2-3 TRBD2 many TRBV7-2
CASSALAGKRNEQFF TGTGCCAGCAGTGCCCTGGCGGGAAAGAGGAATGAGCAGTTCTTC TRBJ2-1 NA many TRBV7-8
CASSLGYRSEAFF TGTGCCAGCAGCTTGGGCTATAGGAGTGAAGCTTTCTTT TRBJ1-1 NA NA TRBV5-6
CASSRGLGSPLHF TGTGCCAGCAGTAGGGGTTTAGGGTCACCCCTCCACTTT TRBJ1-6 NA few TRBV12-3/TRBV12-4
CASSQDRGSYEQYF TGTGCCAGCAGCCAGGACAGGGGCTCCTACGAGCAGTACTTC TRBJ2-7 TRBD1 few TRBV7-2
CASSPKAGRTDTQYF TGTGCCAGCTCACCAAAGGCGGGACGCACAGATACGCAGTATTTT TRBJ2-3 NA NA TRBV18